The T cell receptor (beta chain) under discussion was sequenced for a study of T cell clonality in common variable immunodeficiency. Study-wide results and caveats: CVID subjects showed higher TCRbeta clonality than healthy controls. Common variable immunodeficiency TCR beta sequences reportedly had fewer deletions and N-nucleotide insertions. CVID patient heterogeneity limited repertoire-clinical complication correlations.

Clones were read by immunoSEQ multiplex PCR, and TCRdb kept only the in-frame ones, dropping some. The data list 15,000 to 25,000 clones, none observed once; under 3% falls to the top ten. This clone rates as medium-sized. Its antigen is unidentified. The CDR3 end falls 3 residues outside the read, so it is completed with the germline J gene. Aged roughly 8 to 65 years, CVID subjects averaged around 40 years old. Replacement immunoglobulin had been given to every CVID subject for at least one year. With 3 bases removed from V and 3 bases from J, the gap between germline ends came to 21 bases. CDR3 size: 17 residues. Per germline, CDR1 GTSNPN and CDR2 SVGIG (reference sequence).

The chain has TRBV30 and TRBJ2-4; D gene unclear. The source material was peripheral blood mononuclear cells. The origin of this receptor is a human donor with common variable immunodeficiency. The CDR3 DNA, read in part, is TGTGCCTGGAGATCCTGGGCTACCGGAAACGTCAAAAACATT. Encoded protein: CAWRSWATGNVKNI. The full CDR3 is CAWRSWATGNVKNIQYF.